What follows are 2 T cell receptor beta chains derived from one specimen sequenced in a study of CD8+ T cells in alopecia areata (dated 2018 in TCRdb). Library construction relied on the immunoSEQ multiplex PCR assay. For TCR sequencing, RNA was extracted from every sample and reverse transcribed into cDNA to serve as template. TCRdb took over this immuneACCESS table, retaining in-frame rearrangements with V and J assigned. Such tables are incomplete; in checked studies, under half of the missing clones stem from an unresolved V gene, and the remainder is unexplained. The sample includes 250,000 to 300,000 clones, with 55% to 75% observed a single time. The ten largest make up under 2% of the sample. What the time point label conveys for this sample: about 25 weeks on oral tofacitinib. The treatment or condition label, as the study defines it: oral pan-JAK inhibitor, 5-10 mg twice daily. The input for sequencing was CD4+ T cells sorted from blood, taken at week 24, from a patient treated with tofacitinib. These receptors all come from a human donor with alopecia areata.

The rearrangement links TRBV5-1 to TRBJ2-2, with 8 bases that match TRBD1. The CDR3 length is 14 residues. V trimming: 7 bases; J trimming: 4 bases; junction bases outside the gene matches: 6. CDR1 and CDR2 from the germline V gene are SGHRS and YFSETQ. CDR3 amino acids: CASGQGGGTGELFF. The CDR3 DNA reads TGCGCCAGCGGACAGGGAGGTGGCACCGGGGAGCTGTTTTTT.

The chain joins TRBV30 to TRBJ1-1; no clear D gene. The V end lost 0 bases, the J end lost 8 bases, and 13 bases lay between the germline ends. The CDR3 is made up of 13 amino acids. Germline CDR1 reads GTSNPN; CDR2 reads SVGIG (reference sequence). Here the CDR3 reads CAWSVNPYGEAFF. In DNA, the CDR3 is TGTGCCTGGAGTGTGAATCCGTATGGGGAAGCTTTCTTT.